The text below deals with one TCR beta chain. What it binds is not known. The data belong to a study of T cell responses to AZD1222 COVID-19 vaccine. Study-level points and caveats: Baseline seropositivity characterized only 5 or 6 AZD1222 recipients. Clonal diversity was possibly underestimated; the donors were predominantly white British and more often female. Compared with day 0, the breadth and depth of the Spike-specific TCR repertoire rose significantly after two doses of AZD1222.

The repertoire was sequenced with immunoSEQ multiplex PCR; TCRdb's copy has only in-frame clones and lacks some. The table records about 270,000 clones, around 92% of them present only once. V trimming: 0 bases; J trimming: 7 bases; junction bases outside the gene matches: 9. CDR1 is LGHNA, CDR2 YNFKEQ, per germline. The CDR3 has 17 residues. Some second doses came at about 4 weeks and others at about 12 weeks; these were pooled. This clonotype originated in an adult who received the AZD1222 COVID-19 vaccine. The sequenced sample was peripheral blood, obtained 28 days after the second AZD1222 dose. The genes are TRBV4-2 and TRBJ1-6; the match to TRBD1 covers 7 bases. This CDR3 reads CASSQELGQEENSPLHF. CDR3 DNA sequence: TGTGCCAGCAGCCAAGAACTAGGACAGGAAGAAAATTCACCCCTCCACTTT.